The rows below give T cell receptor beta chains drawn from one sample of a study of blood T cells in healthy people across ages. Each CDR3 protein is one row after TCRdb ran MiXCR on the 5' RACE reads. The data hold about 970,000 distinct CDR3 sequences, with roughly half observed a single time. The sample consisted of blood. The receptors come from a woman in her sixties or seventies in good health. Each CDR3 is given with its conserved first and last residue. Fields, in order: V gene, J gene, CDR3 protein.

TRBV27	TRBJ2-7	CASSSPGTSTYEQYF
TRBV28	TRBJ2-5	CASRRTGGAQETQYF
TRBV6-2/TRBV6-3	TRBJ2-4	CASSYADRANIQYF
TRBV28	NA	CASSIGTSGPYEQYF
TRBV4-1	TRBJ1-4	CASSQSPVGGPEFF
TRBV28	TRBJ2-5	CASSPLTGWRETQYF
TRBV29-1	TRBJ2-7	CSVGQHDEQYF
TRBV29-1	TRBJ2-1	CSAQGTGTNPREQFF
TRBV27	TRBJ2-3	CASSLSVTNTDTQYF
TRBV29-1	TRBJ2-3	CSVDYGTQYF
TRBV27	TRBJ2-3	CASSLRQGAWENRDTQYF
TRBV4-3	TRBJ1-4	CASSPGLLMGLFF
TRBV11-1	TRBJ2-7	CASSPSSVVPYEQYF
TRBV27	TRBJ2-7	CASSHLGTGSYEQYF
TRBV5-1	TRBJ2-1	CASRTGKENEQFF
TRBV7-2	NA	CASSLDNFAGYEQYF
TRBV11-2	TRBJ2-3	CASIPTRGSHHEYF
TRBV7-9	TRBJ2-5	CASSLASGRVWETQYF
TRBV7-9	NA	CASSLDSYRYYEQYF
TRBV28	TRBJ2-7	CASSLGLLRDSSYEQYF
TRBV9	TRBJ2-6	CASSMGQGFFSGANVLTF
TRBV15	TRBJ2-3	CATSKSPLGSAPSGTDTQYF
TRBV18	TRBJ1-5	CASSPGTANQPQHF
TRBV4-1	TRBJ2-7	CASSPQTTSLSGEQYF
TRBV7-9	TRBJ2-3	CASRRGTDTQYF
TRBV11-2	TRBJ1-6	CASSLDGKRVTLHF
TRBV20-1	NA	CRVGAYNEQYF
TRBV7-2	TRBJ2-2	CASSFSGSVTGELFF
TRBV6-1	TRBJ2-1	CASSEGTGGSEQFF
TRBV5-1	TRBJ2-7	CASSSGPTLSYEQYF
TRBV4-1	TRBJ2-1	CASSPGRGNLYEQFF
TRBV7-2	TRBJ2-1	CASSSAGTSFIRTYNEQFF